These 5 T cell receptor beta chains were sequenced from one sample in a study of T cells after posttransplantation cyclophosphamide (dated by TCRdb to about 2016). The library was generated by the immunoSEQ multiplex PCR assay. In its TCRdb copy, this immuneACCESS table keeps in-frame sequences only and misses some clones. Where compared with another copy, unresolved V genes explain less than half of these, and the others have no known cause. The sample contains about 3,600 clones, approximately 68% of them found a single time. Together, the top ten hold 24% of the sample. The sequenced material came from memory CD8+ T cells sorted from blood. These receptors all come from a man between 45 and 60 years old.

This clone was detected only once. This chain connects TRBV4-3 to TRBJ2-5; D not certain. The germline V gene has CDR1 LGHNA and CDR2 YSLEER. The CDR3 sequence is 16 residues long. V lost 0 bases to trimming and J lost 3 bases, with 14 bases between them. The DNA for the CDR3 is TGCGCCAGCAGCCAAGATTTTACAGAGTACGAAGAGACCCAGTACTTC. It specifies CASSQDFTEYEETQYF.

In this sample, this clone turned up a few times. CDR3 in amino acids: CASSLQGAETKNIQYF. In DNA form, the CDR3 reads TGTGCCAGCAGCTTACAGGGGGCGGAAACCAAAAACATTCAGTACTTC. This chain joins TRBV7-8 and TRBJ2-4; the match to TRBD1 covers 8 bases. With 2 bases clipped from V and 2 bases from J, the junction kept 5 bases outside the gene matches. The length of the CDR3 is 16 residues. The germline V gene encodes CDR1 SGHVS and CDR2 FQNEAQ.

V usage is TRBV4-3 and J usage is TRBJ2-5, with D perhaps matching TRBD1 (5 bases). The closer fit of TRBJ2-7 to the DNA end suggests the J call may be wrong. Germline loops: CDR1 LGHNA, CDR2 YSLEER. The CDR3 is made up of 15 amino acids. For the CDR3, the DNA is TGCGCCAGCAGCCAAGACAGGGCGAGCTCCTACGAGCAGTACTTC. It translates to CASSQDRASSYEQYF.

The chain joins TRBV7-6 to TRBJ2-7; D possibly corresponds to TRBD2 (6 bases). Germline loops: CDR1 SGHVS, CDR2 FNYEAQ. The CDR3 totals 12 residues. Trimming removed 5 bases at V and 4 bases at J, with 9 bases between. CDR3 sequence: CASSPGGYEQYF. As DNA, the CDR3 is TGTGCCAGCAGCCCCGGAGGGTACGAGCAGTACTTC.

CDR3: CASSAGAGGHLNEQFF. The CDR3 nucleotides are TGTGCCAGCAGCGCGGGAGCGGGGGGGCATTTGAATGAGCAGTTCTTC. The chain employs TRBV7-3 and TRBJ2-1; 10 nucleotides agree with TRBD2. CDR3 size: 16 residues. V gave up 5 bases and J gave up 7 bases; unmatched junction bases: 11. Looked up from germline, CDR1 is SGHTA and CDR2 is FQGTGA. The whole variable domain, remainder taken from reference TRBV7-3 and TRBJ2-1, is GAGVSQTPSNKVTEKGKYVELRCDPISGHTALYWYRQSLGQGPEFLIYFQGTGAADDSGLPNDRFFAVRPEGSVSTLKIQRTERGDSAVYLCASSAGAGGHLNEQFFGPGTRLTVL.